Listed below are T cell receptor beta chains from one sample, sequenced in a study of response to subunit inactivated influenza vaccine. TCRdb independently ran MiXCR on the RT-PCR reads; one entry per CDR3 protein. The sample has 590,000 or so distinct CDR3 sequences, roughly 15% seen once. This sample comprised PBMCs from blood, obtained 14 days before vaccination. These receptors all come from a man between 50 and 59 years old who received an inactivated influenza vaccine. Each CDR3 is given with its conserved first and last residue. D genes are given only for firm matches. Clone size appears in some rows only: once, few, many, or a class for an expanded clone.

J gene: TRBJ2-7; V gene: TRBV19; clone size: .; D gene: .; CDR3 protein: CASSISGIPSYEQYF; CDR3 DNA: TGTGCCAGTAGTATATCTGGGATACCGTCGTACGAGCAGTACTTC
J gene: TRBJ2-7; V gene: TRBV11-2; clone size: many; D gene: .; CDR3 protein: CASSLVGEQYF; CDR3 DNA: TGCGCCAGCAGCTTGGTGGGGGAGCAGTACTTC
J gene: TRBJ1-1; V gene: TRBV6-5; clone size: many; D gene: .; CDR3 protein: CASSGGRKAFF; CDR3 DNA: TGTGCCAGCAGCGGGGGGCGTAAAGCTTTCTTT
J gene: TRBJ2-7; V gene: TRBV15; clone size: few; D gene: .; CDR3 protein: CATSLGVQGLGEQYF; CDR3 DNA: TGTGCCACCAGCTTGGGGGTACAGGGCCTGGGAGAGCAGTACTTC
J gene: TRBJ2-2; V gene: TRBV12-3/TRBV12-4; clone size: .; D gene: TRBD2; CDR3 protein: CASRNLAGVNTGELFF; CDR3 DNA: TGTGCCAGCAGGAACCTAGCGGGAGTAAACACCGGGGAGCTGTTTTTT
J gene: TRBJ1-3; V gene: TRBV5-1; clone size: many; D gene: .; CDR3 protein: CASSLGTAAAGNTIYF; CDR3 DNA: TGCGCCAGCAGCTTGGGGACGGCGGCTGCTGGAAACACCATATATTTT
J gene: TRBJ1-2; V gene: TRBV4-2; clone size: .; D gene: TRBD1; CDR3 protein: CASSHASPGQTDYNYGYTF; CDR3 DNA: TGTGCCAGCAGCCACGCTAGCCCGGGACAGACAGACTATAACTATGGCTACACCTTC
J gene: TRBJ2-1; V gene: TRBV6-2/TRBV6-3; clone size: few; D gene: .; CDR3 protein: CASSWASESEQFF; CDR3 DNA: TGTGCCAGCAGTTGGGCTAGCGAAAGTGAGCAGTTCTTC
J gene: TRBJ2-1; V gene: TRBV6-2/TRBV6-3; clone size: many; D gene: TRBD2; CDR3 protein: CASSREAGGNEQFF; CDR3 DNA: TGTGCCAGCAGTCGAGAAGCGGGGGGGAATGAGCAGTTCTTC
J gene: TRBJ2-7; V gene: TRBV4-3; clone size: few; D gene: .; CDR3 protein: CASSQVEGKPTYEQYF; CDR3 DNA: TGCGCCAGCAGCCAAGTAGAAGGGAAGCCCACCTACGAGCAGTACTTC
J gene: TRBJ2-1; V gene: TRBV6-2/TRBV6-3; clone size: .; D gene: .; CDR3 protein: CASSYSWGSYNEQFF; CDR3 DNA: TGTGCCAGCAGTTACTCGTGGGGCTCCTACAATGAGCAGTTCTTC
J gene: TRBJ1-3; V gene: TRBV6-1; clone size: many; D gene: .; CDR3 protein: CASSPGTYRSSGNTIYF; CDR3 DNA: TGTGCCAGCAGTCCTGGGACATACCGCTCTTCTGGAAACACCATATATTTT
J gene: TRBJ1-2; V gene: TRBV5-1; clone size: few; D gene: .; CDR3 protein: CASSSPGRDSLGYTF; CDR3 DNA: TGCGCCAGCAGCAGTCCCGGCAGGGACTCCCTCGGCTACACCTTC
J gene: TRBJ2-3; V gene: TRBV5-1; clone size: many; D gene: .; CDR3 protein: CASSPTARAKDTQYF; CDR3 DNA: TGCGCCAGCAGCCCCACCGCCAGGGCCAAAGATACGCAGTATTTT
J gene: TRBJ2-1; V gene: TRBV4-1; clone size: .; D gene: TRBD1; CDR3 protein: CASSRLGGVEQFF; CDR3 DNA: TGCGCCAGCAGCCGGTTAGGGGGCGTTGAGCAGTTCTTC
J gene: TRBJ2-1; V gene: TRBV6-5; clone size: few; D gene: .; CDR3 protein: CASSTRTGLYNEQFF; CDR3 DNA: TGTGCCAGCAGCACTCGGACGGGGCTCTACAATGAGCAGTTCTTC
J gene: TRBJ1-6; V gene: TRBV20-1; clone size: few; D gene: .; CDR3 protein: CSARDGRLNNSPLHF; CDR3 DNA: TGCAGTGCTAGAGACGGGAGACTCAATAATTCACCCCTCCACTTT
J gene: TRBJ2-2; V gene: TRBV11-2; clone size: .; D gene: .; CDR3 protein: CASSSQSGELFF; CDR3 DNA: TGTGCCAGCAGCTCCCAATCTGGGGAGCTGTTTTTT
J gene: TRBJ2-1; V gene: TRBV28; clone size: .; D gene: .; CDR3 protein: CASITPWGARSNEQFF; CDR3 DNA: TGTGCCAGCATTACCCCATGGGGAGCAAGGAGCAATGAGCAGTTCTTC
J gene: TRBJ1-1; V gene: TRBV10-3; clone size: .; D gene: .; CDR3 protein: CAISGRQVLGTEAFF; CDR3 DNA: TGTGCCATCAGTGGGAGACAGGTCTTGGGGACTGAAGCTTTCTTT
J gene: TRBJ2-1; V gene: TRBV20-1; clone size: once; D gene: TRBD2; CDR3 protein: CSAASGRTYNEQFF; CDR3 DNA: TGCAGTGCTGCTAGCGGGAGAACCTACAATGAGCAGTTCTTC
J gene: TRBJ2-3; V gene: TRBV20-1; clone size: many; D gene: .; CDR3 protein: CSARLGSTDTQYF; CDR3 DNA: TGCAGTGCTAGATTGGGCTCTACAGATACGCAGTATTTT
J gene: TRBJ2-7; V gene: TRBV5-5; clone size: many; D gene: .; CDR3 protein: CASSPGRSEQYF; CDR3 DNA: TGTGCCAGCAGCCCGGGGAGGAGCGAGCAGTACTTC
J gene: TRBJ2-1; V gene: TRBV10-2; clone size: few; D gene: TRBD1; CDR3 protein: CASAGDRGLYNEQFF; CDR3 DNA: TGCGCCAGCGCCGGAGACAGGGGGCTCTACAATGAGCAGTTCTTC
J gene: TRBJ2-7; V gene: TRBV7-9; clone size: few; D gene: .; CDR3 protein: CASSLEQLPEQYF; CDR3 DNA: TGTGCCAGCAGCTTAGAACAGTTGCCCGAGCAGTACTTC
J gene: TRBJ2-7; V gene: TRBV25-1; clone size: .; D gene: TRBD1; CDR3 protein: CASKARQGVSYEQYF; CDR3 DNA: TGTGCCAGCAAGGCCCGACAGGGAGTTTCCTACGAGCAGTACTTC
J gene: TRBJ2-1; V gene: TRBV28; clone size: few; D gene: TRBD1; CDR3 protein: CASIPGQGYNEQFF; CDR3 DNA: TGTGCCAGTATCCCGGGACAGGGATACAATGAGCAGTTCTTC
J gene: TRBJ1-2; V gene: TRBV7-9; clone size: .; D gene: .; CDR3 protein: CASSLATGGSDGYTF; CDR3 DNA: TGTGCCAGCAGCTTAGCGACGGGGGGGTCGGATGGCTACACCTTC
J gene: TRBJ1-1; V gene: TRBV18; clone size: few; D gene: .; CDR3 protein: CASSPSGLLNTEAFF; CDR3 DNA: TGTGCCAGCTCACCGTCGGGACTGCTGAACACTGAAGCTTTCTTT
J gene: TRBJ2-5; V gene: TRBV15; clone size: few; D gene: .; CDR3 protein: CATSRDRGGAETQYF; CDR3 DNA: TGTGCCACCAGCAGAGATCGCGGAGGGGCTGAGACCCAGTACTTC
J gene: TRBJ2-2; V gene: TRBV6-2/TRBV6-3; clone size: .; D gene: TRBD2; CDR3 protein: CASLKALAGPLDGELFF; CDR3 DNA: TGTGCCAGCCTCAAGGCACTAGCGGGCCCCCTGGACGGGGAGCTGTTTTTT
J gene: TRBJ1-2; V gene: TRBV20-1; clone size: .; D gene: TRBD1; CDR3 protein: CSALLGTGFYGYTF; CDR3 DNA: TGCAGTGCATTACTCGGGACAGGGTTCTATGGCTACACCTTC
J gene: TRBJ2-4; V gene: TRBV29-1; clone size: .; D gene: .; CDR3 protein: CSVEEQAFHSKNIQYF; CDR3 DNA: TGCAGCGTTGAGGAACAGGCCTTCCATAGCAAAAACATTCAGTACTTC
J gene: TRBJ2-1; V gene: TRBV9; clone size: .; D gene: .; CDR3 protein: CASSVGLEGDEQFF; CDR3 DNA: TGTGCCAGCAGCGTAGGACTAGAAGGCGATGAGCAGTTCTTC
J gene: TRBJ2-3; V gene: TRBV4-2; clone size: .; D gene: TRBD1; CDR3 protein: CASSQERGQPDTQYF; CDR3 DNA: TGTGCCAGCAGCCAAGAGAGGGGGCAACCAGATACGCAGTATTTT
J gene: TRBJ2-1; V gene: TRBV27; clone size: few; D gene: TRBD2; CDR3 protein: CASRFPSGNEQFF; CDR3 DNA: TGTGCCAGCAGGTTTCCTAGCGGCAATGAGCAGTTCTTC
J gene: TRBJ2-5; V gene: TRBV10-3; clone size: many; D gene: TRBD2; CDR3 protein: CAISIGGIQETQYF; CDR3 DNA: TGTGCCATCAGCATCGGGGGGATCCAAGAGACCCAGTACTTC
J gene: TRBJ2-1; V gene: TRBV7-9; clone size: few; D gene: .; CDR3 protein: CASSPNGGAYNEQFF; CDR3 DNA: TGTGCCAGCAGCCCTAATGGAGGGGCCTACAATGAGCAGTTCTTC
J gene: TRBJ2-2; V gene: TRBV25-1; clone size: .; D gene: TRBD2; CDR3 protein: CASSESASGNTGELFF; CDR3 DNA: TGTGCCAGCAGTGAATCCGCTAGCGGGAACACCGGGGAGCTGTTTTTT
J gene: TRBJ1-4; V gene: TRBV20-1; clone size: .; D gene: .; CDR3 protein: CSARVGAPNEKLFF; CDR3 DNA: TGCAGTGCTAGAGTCGGGGCACCTAATGAAAAACTGTTTTTT
J gene: TRBJ2-3; V gene: TRBV30; clone size: .; D gene: .; CDR3 protein: CAFPYPGDTQYF; CDR3 DNA: TGTGCCTTTCCTTACCCCGGGGATACGCAGTATTTT
J gene: TRBJ1-1; V gene: TRBV6-5; clone size: .; D gene: .; CDR3 protein: CASSYASPNTEAFF; CDR3 DNA: TGTGCCAGCAGTTACGCCTCCCCGAACACTGAAGCTTTCTTT
J gene: TRBJ2-7; V gene: TRBV5-1; clone size: .; D gene: .; CDR3 protein: CASRLAATYEQYF; CDR3 DNA: TGCGCCAGCAGGCTTGCGGCAACCTACGAGCAGTACTTC
J gene: TRBJ1-3; V gene: TRBV3-1; clone size: few; D gene: .; CDR3 protein: CASSETGRLSGNTIYF; CDR3 DNA: TGTGCCAGCAGCGAAACAGGGCGACTCTCTGGAAACACCATATATTTT
J gene: TRBJ2-3; V gene: TRBV9; clone size: .; D gene: .; CDR3 protein: CASSPRARDTQYF; CDR3 DNA: TGTGCCAGCAGCCCCCGGGCACGTGATACGCAGTATTTT
J gene: TRBJ2-4; V gene: TRBV5-1; clone size: .; D gene: TRBD2; CDR3 protein: CASSLVAGAGNIQYF; CDR3 DNA: TGCGCCAGCAGCTTGGTAGCGGGGGCCGGGAACATTCAGTACTTC
J gene: TRBJ2-7; V gene: TRBV18; clone size: .; D gene: .; CDR3 protein: CASSPVRDGHEQYF; CDR3 DNA: TGTGCCAGCTCACCAGTAAGGGACGGCCACGAGCAGTACTTC
J gene: TRBJ1-6; V gene: TRBV2; clone size: few; D gene: .; CDR3 protein: CASSEGPDYSPLHF; CDR3 DNA: TGTGCCAGCAGTGAAGGGCCAGACTATTCACCCCTCCACTTT
J gene: TRBJ1-1; V gene: TRBV19; clone size: .; D gene: TRBD1; CDR3 protein: CASSNTGAGAFF; CDR3 DNA: TGTGCCAGCTCCAATACAGGGGCGGGAGCTTTCTTT
J gene: TRBJ2-1; V gene: TRBV15; clone size: .; D gene: .; CDR3 protein: CATSTGGGRNYNEQFF; CDR3 DNA: TGTGCCACCAGCACCGGAGGAGGGAGAAACTACAATGAGCAGTTCTTC
J gene: TRBJ1-5; V gene: TRBV20-1; clone size: .; D gene: .; CDR3 protein: CSARTREGGVQPQHF; CDR3 DNA: TGCAGTGCTAGAACGCGGGAGGGCGGGGTTCAGCCCCAGCATTTT
J gene: TRBJ2-1; V gene: TRBV20-1; clone size: few; D gene: TRBD2; CDR3 protein: CSARLLAGDYNEQFF; CDR3 DNA: TGCAGTGCTAGACTACTAGCGGGAGACTACAATGAGCAGTTCTTC
J gene: TRBJ2-2; V gene: TRBV9; clone size: .; D gene: TRBD2; CDR3 protein: CASSATSGGTGELFF; CDR3 DNA: TGTGCCAGCAGCGCGACTAGCGGGGGGACCGGGGAGCTGTTTTTT
J gene: TRBJ2-5; V gene: TRBV18; clone size: many; D gene: .; CDR3 protein: CASSPEETQYF; CDR3 DNA: TGTGCCAGCTCACCGGAGGAGACCCAGTACTTC
J gene: TRBJ2-5; V gene: TRBV5-4; clone size: few; D gene: .; CDR3 protein: CASSSPDQETQYF; CDR3 DNA: TGTGCCAGCAGCTCCCCTGACCAAGAGACCCAGTACTTC
J gene: TRBJ2-2; V gene: TRBV5-1; clone size: .; D gene: TRBD2; CDR3 protein: CASSREAGELFF; CDR3 DNA: TGCGCCAGCAGCCGGGAGGCCGGGGAGCTGTTTTTT
J gene: TRBJ2-4; V gene: TRBV20-1; clone size: .; D gene: .; CDR3 protein: CSATFYPVPELAKNIQYF; CDR3 DNA: TGCAGTGCGACCTTCTACCCAGTGCCGGAGCTAGCCAAAAACATTCAGTACTTC